This paragraph covers one T cell receptor beta chain sequence. Its antigen is unknown. Looked up from germline, CDR1 is SEHNR and CDR2 is FQNEAQ (reference sequence). The CDR3 contains 15 residues. The J segment lost 6 bases and the V segment lost 1 base, leaving 8 bases of the junction unmatched. The data are from a study of shared clonotypes between healthy human individuals. General study findings and limits: Naive subsets tended to show greater estimated richness than memory subsets. Genetic and exposure-history diversity was limited by the small donor number.

The data were produced by immunoSEQ multiplex PCR, yet TCRdb's version contains in-frame clones alone and is incomplete. The profile shows 850,000 to 1,200,000 clones, around 76% of them singletons. The receptor comes from a man between 18 and 35 years old in good health. The V gene is TRBV7-9, the J gene TRBJ2-7; 8 bases agree with TRBD2. The sequenced sample was memory CD4+ T cells sorted from blood. Documented subset: CD45RA-negative fraction. CDR3 in amino acids: CASSLGGTRSGEQYF. The DNA for the CDR3 is TGTGCCAGCAGCTTAGGAGGGACTAGATCCGGCGAGCAGTACTTC.